This T cell receptor beta chain was obtained from a study of molecular identifiers for immune sequencing clone quantification. Study context: Replicate RNA from around 20,000 or 100,000 naive CD8 T cells formed five aliquots; four were sequenced. Study results and caveats: Highly expanded clone sizes could end up underestimated if a barcode were shared by identical TCR molecules. Clones of above 20 RNA copies carried over 99% of effector molecules; in naive cells they carried under 1%.

Germline lookup yields CDR1 MDHEN and CDR2 SYDVKM. CDR3 size: 15 residues. Turning to this clonotype: Antigen specificity is unknown. A much larger clone lies one base from this, so it may be a read error.

Generation of bulk TCR libraries relied on previously described methods and listed TCR primers. TCRdb independently ran MiXCR on the PCR reads; one entry per CDR3 protein. The sample includes 79,000 or so distinct CDR3 sequences, around a quarter of them seen just once. The specimen was naive CD8+ T cells from blood, with Jurkat cell RNA spiked in. As to subset: FACS-sorted CD8+CD4-CCR7+CD45RA+ naive T cells. This clonotype was obtained from a human donor in good health. Some libraries in this study had Jurkat cell RNA spiked in. The chain joins TRBV28 to TRBJ2-3; tentatively, D is TRBD1 or TRBD2 (5 bases each). CDR3 region: CAGSISGGITDTQYF. CDR3 bases: TGTGCCGGCAGTATTAGTGGGGGAATCACAGATACGCAGTATTTT.